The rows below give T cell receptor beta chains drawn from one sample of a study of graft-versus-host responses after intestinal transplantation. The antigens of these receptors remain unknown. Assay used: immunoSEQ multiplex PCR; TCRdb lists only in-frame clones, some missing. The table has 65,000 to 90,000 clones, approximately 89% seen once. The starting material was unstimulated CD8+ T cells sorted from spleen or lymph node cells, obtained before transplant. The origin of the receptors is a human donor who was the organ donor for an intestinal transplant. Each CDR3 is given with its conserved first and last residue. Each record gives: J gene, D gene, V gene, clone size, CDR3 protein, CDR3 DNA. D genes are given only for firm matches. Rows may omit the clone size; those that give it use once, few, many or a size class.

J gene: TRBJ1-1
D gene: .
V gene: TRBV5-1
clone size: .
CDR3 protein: CASSWGQGRYTEAFF
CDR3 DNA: TGCGCCAGCAGCTGGGGTCAGGGGCGGTACACTGAAGCTTTCTTT

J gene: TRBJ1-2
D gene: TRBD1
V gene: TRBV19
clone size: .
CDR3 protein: CASSMTPTGGEGEGYTF
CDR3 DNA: TGTGCCAGTAGTATGACCCCGACAGGGGGCGAAGGTGAGGGCTACACCTTC

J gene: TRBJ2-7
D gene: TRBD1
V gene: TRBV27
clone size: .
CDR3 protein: CASSLSGTGFYEQYF
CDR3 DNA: TGTGCCAGCAGTTTATCGGGGACAGGGTTCTACGAGCAGTACTTC

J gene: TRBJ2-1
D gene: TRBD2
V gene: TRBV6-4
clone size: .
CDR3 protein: CASSDSSGSYNEQFF
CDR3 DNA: TGTGCCAGCAGTGACTCTAGCGGGAGCTACAATGAGCAGTTCTTC

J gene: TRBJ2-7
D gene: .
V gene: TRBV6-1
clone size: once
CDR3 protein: CASSAGKTYEQYF
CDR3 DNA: TGTGCCAGTTCCGCCGGGAAAACCTACGAGCAGTACTTC

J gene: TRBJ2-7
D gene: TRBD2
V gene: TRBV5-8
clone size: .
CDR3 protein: CASSITSAGEQYF
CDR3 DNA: TGTGCCAGCAGCATCACTAGCGCGGGCGAGCAGTACTTC

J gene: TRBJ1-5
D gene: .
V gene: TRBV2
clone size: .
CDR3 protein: CASSEGNQPQHF
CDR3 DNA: TGTGCCAGCAGTGAGGGGAATCAGCCCCAGCATTTT

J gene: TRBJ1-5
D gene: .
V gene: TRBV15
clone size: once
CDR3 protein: CATSQGWGPRQPQHF
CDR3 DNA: TGTGCCACCAGCCAGGGATGGGGGCCGAGGCAGCCCCAGCATTTT

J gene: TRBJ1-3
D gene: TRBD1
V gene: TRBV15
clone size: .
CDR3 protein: CATSVGRGNGNTIYF
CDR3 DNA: TGTGCCACCAGCGTGGGCAGGGGGAACGGAAACACCATATATTTT

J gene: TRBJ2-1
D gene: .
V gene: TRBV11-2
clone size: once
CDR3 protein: CASSLQDGYNEQFF
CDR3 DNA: TGTGCCAGCAGCTTACAGGACGGATACAATGAGCAGTTCTTC

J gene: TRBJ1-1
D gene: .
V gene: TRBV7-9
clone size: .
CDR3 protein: CATRRQRILNTEAFF
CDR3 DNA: TGTGCCACCAGGAGACAGCGAATTCTGAACACTGAAGCTTTCTTT

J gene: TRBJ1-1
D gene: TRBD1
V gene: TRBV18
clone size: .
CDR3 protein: CASSLRTGANTEAFF
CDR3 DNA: TGTGCCAGCTCATTACGGACAGGGGCGAACACTGAAGCTTTCTTT

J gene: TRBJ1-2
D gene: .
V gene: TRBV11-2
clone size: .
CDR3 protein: CASSLESPDYGYTF
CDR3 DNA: TGTGCCAGCAGCTTAGAGAGCCCAGACTATGGCTACACCTTC

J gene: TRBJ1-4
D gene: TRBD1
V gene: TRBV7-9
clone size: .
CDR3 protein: CASSSTGTVHQNEKLFF
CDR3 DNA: TGTGCCAGCAGCTCTACCGGGACAGTGCACCAAAATGAAAAACTGTTTTTT

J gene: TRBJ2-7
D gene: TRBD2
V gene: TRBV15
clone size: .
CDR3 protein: CATSRDQSSSGIPFHEQYF
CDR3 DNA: TGTGCCACCAGCAGAGATCAGTCGTCTAGCGGAATACCCTTCCACGAGCAGTACTTC

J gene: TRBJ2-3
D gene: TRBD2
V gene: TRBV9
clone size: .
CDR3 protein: CASSLNNRRLATTDTQYF
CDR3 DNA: TGTGCCAGCAGCTTAAATAATCGCCGACTAGCGACGACAGATACGCAGTATTTT

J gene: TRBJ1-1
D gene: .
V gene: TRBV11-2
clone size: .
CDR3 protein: CASSLSSGHLNTEAFF
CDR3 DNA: TGTGCCAGCAGCTTAAGTTCGGGACATCTGAACACTGAAGCTTTCTTT

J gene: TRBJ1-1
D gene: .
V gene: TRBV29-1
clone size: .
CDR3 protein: CSVTSQGNTEAFF
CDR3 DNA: TGCAGCGTGACGTCCCAGGGAAACACTGAAGCTTTCTTT

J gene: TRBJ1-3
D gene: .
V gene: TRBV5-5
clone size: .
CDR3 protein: CASSLYPIGDSGNTIYF
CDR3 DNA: TGTGCCAGCAGCTTGTATCCAATTGGAGACTCTGGAAACACCATATATTTT

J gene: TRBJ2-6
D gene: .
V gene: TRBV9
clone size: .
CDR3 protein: CASSAKTGPPTRANVLTF
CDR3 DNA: TGTGCCAGCAGCGCAAAGACAGGCCCCCCTACCCGGGCCAACGTCCTGACTTTC

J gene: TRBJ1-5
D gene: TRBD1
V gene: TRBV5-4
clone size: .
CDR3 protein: CASSLGPGQGPPQHF
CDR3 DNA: TGTGCCAGCAGCTTGGGCCCGGGACAGGGTCCGCCCCAGCATTTT

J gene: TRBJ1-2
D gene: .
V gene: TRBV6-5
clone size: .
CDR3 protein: CASTPRGGGYGYTF
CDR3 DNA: TGTGCCAGCACCCCCCGAGGGGGAGGCTATGGCTACACCTTC

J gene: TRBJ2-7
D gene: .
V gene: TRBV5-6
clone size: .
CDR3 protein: CASNHGGAYEQYF
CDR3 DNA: TGTGCCAGCAACCACGGGGGTGCCTACGAGCAGTACTTC

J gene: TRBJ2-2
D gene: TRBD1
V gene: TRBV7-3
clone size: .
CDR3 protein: CASSIGQGAGELFF
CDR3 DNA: TGTGCCAGCAGCATCGGACAGGGGGCCGGGGAGCTGTTTTTT

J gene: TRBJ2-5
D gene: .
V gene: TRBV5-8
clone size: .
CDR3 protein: CASSLSGGPQETQYF
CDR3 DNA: TGTGCCAGCAGCTTAAGTGGGGGTCCCCAAGAGACCCAGTACTTC

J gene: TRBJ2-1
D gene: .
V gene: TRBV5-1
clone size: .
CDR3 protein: CASSLAFYQYNEQFF
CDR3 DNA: TGCGCCAGCAGCTTGGCCTTTTACCAGTACAATGAGCAGTTCTTC

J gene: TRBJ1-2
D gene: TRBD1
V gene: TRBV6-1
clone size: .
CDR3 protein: CASSELGTGGTGYGYTF
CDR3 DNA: TGTGCCAGCAGTGAACTTGGGACAGGGGGGACAGGCTATGGCTACACCTTC

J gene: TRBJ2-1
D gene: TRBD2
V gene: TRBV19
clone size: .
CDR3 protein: CASRILAGGENEQFF
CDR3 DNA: TGTGCCAGTAGAATCCTAGCGGGGGGCGAAAATGAGCAGTTCTTC

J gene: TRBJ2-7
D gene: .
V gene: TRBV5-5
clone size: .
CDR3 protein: CASSRTEYEQYF
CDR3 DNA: TGTGCCAGCAGCCGGACGGAGTACGAGCAGTACTTC

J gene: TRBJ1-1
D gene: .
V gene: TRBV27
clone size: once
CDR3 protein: CASTPGVGAKAFF
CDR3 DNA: TGTGCCAGCACCCCGGGGGTAGGGGCTAAAGCTTTCTTT

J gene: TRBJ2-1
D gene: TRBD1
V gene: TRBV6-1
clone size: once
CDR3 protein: CASSLGGELNEQFF
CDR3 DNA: TGTGCCAGCAGTCTAGGGGGCGAGTTGAATGAGCAGTTCTTC

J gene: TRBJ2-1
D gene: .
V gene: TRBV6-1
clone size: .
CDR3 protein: CASSEVFSSYNEQFF
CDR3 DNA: TGTGCCAGCAGTGAGGTCTTTAGCTCCTACAATGAGCAGTTCTTC

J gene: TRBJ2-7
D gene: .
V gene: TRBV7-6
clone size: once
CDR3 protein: CASSFMGPSYEQYF
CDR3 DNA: TGTGCCAGCAGCTTTATGGGCCCTTCCTACGAGCAGTACTTC

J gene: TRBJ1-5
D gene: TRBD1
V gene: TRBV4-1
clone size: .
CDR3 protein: CASSQPRTGSNQPQHF
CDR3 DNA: TGCGCCAGCAGCCAACCCCGGACAGGTAGCAATCAGCCCCAGCATTTT

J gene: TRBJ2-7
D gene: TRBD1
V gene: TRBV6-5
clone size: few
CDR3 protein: CASGPGQGSYEQYF
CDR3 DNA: TGTGCCAGCGGTCCGGGACAGGGGTCCTACGAGCAGTACTTC

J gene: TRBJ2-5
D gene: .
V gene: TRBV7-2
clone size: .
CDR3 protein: CASSPPSGRWETQYF
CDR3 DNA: TGTGCCAGCAGCCCCCCCTCAGGGAGATGGGAGACCCAGTACTTC